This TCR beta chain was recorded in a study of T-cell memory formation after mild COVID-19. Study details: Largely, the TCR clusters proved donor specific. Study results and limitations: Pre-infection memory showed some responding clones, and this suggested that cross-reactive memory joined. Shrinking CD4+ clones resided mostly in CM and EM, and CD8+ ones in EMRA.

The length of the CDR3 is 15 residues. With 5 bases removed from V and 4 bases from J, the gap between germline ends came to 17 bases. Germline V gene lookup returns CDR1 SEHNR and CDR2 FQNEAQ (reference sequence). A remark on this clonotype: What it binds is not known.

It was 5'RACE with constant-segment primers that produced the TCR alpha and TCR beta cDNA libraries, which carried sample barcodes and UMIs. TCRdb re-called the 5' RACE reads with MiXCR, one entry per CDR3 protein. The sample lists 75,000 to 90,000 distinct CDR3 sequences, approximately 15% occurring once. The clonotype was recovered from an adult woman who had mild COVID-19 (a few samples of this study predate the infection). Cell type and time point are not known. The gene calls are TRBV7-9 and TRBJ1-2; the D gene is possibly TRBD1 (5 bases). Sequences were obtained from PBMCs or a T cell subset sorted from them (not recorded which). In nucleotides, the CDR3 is TGTGCCAGCAGCCCGGCCGGGGGGGACTTCTATGGCTACACCTTC. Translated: CASSPAGGDFYGYTF.